A single sample is the source of the 30 T cell receptor beta chains below, sequenced in a study of early T cells in non-severe SARS-CoV-2 infection. TCRdb reanalysed the 5' RACE reads using MiXCR and keeps one entry per CDR3 protein. In the table there are 70,000 to 85,000 distinct CDR3 sequences, around 5% of which are singletons. The input for sequencing was whole blood, taken at baseline. The receptors come from an adult who was a healthcare worker with PCR-confirmed SARS-CoV-2 infection or an uninfected control (not recorded which).

This clonotype was seen a handful of times. The chain couples TRBV2 to TRBJ2-5; D is unclear. From germline, CDR1 is SNHLY and CDR2 FYNNEI. The V gene lost 6 bases and the J gene lost 2 bases, with 13 bases spanning the gap. The CDR3 has 14 residues. CDR3 amino acids: CASSPAVIQETQYF. The CDR3 DNA reads TGTGCCAGCAGCCCAGCCGTAATTCAAGAGACCCAGTACTTC.

A few counts support this clonotype. The chain couples TRBV7-2 to TRBJ1-1; possibly TRBD1 for D (5 bases). The ends were cut back, 2 bases at V and 11 bases at J, with 15 bases in the middle. This CDR3 region has 13 residues. CDR1 SGHTA and CDR2 FQGNSA come from the germline V gene. This chain's CDR3 is CASSLPGGVEAFF. DNA for the CDR3: TGTGCCAGCAGCTTACCCGGGGGGGTAGAGGCTTTCTTT.

The table lists this clonotype with a few counts. This sequence joins TRBV15 and TRBJ2-1; 10 nucleotides agree with TRBD1. Germline-derived CDR1 and CDR2 are LNHNV and YYDKDF (reference sequence). The V gene end was trimmed by 2 bases and the J gene end by 6 bases; junction bases not matched to a gene: 1. CDR3 length: 14 amino acids. CDR3 protein: CATSRRTGGNEQFF. In DNA form, the CDR3 reads TGTGCCACCAGCAGACGGACAGGGGGCAATGAGCAGTTCTTC. Combining the CDR3 with reference TRBV15 and TRBJ2-1 gives the whole variable domain DAMVIQNPRYQVTQFGKPVTLSCSQTLNHNVMYWYQQKSSQAPKLLFHYYDKDFNNEADTPDNFQSRRPNTSFCFLDIRSPGLGDTAMYLCATSRRTGGNEQFFGPGTRLTVL.

This clonotype was counted only a few times. This chain connects TRBV20-1 to TRBJ2-7; a weak D match, TRBD2 (7 bases). The length of the CDR3 is 15 residues. V lost 0 bases and J 5 bases, leaving 17 bases between the germline ends. Germline assignment: CDR1 DFQATT and CDR2 SNEGSKA (reference sequence). CDR3 protein: CSARDWEGGADEQYF. The CDR3 DNA reads TGCAGTGCTAGAGATTGGGAGGGGGGAGCAGACGAGCAGTACTTC.

This clonotype was observed a handful of times. J is TRBJ2-7 and V is TRBV6-5; the D call may be TRBD1 or TRBD2 (7 bases each). The germline V gene encodes CDR1 MNHEY and CDR2 SVGAGI. This CDR3 is built from 13 residues. The V gene lost 8 bases and the J gene lost 0 bases, with 11 bases spanning the gap. The chain's CDR3 is CASGRGPSYEQYF. Written as DNA, the CDR3 is TGTGCCAGCGGGAGGGGGCCCTCCTACGAGCAGTACTTC.

At least ten counts were recorded for this clonotype. The genes are TRBV6-5 and TRBJ2-3; 15 bases are a match to TRBD2. V gave up 6 bases and J gave up 0 bases; unmatched junction bases: 7. The CDR3 consists of 18 residues. The germline V gene encodes CDR1 MNHEY and CDR2 SVGAGI. The CDR3 nucleotides are TGTGCCAGCAGCCCCGGACTAGCGGGAGGGTCTAGCACAGATACGCAGTATTTT. Its translation: CASSPGLAGGSSTDTQYF.

The J gene is TRBJ2-3, the V gene TRBV28, with 10 positions matching TRBD2. This CDR3 comprises 17 residues. The V segment lost 8 bases and the J segment 0 bases; nucleotides outside the gene matches: 11. Per germline, CDR1 MDHEN and CDR2 SYDVKM. CDR3 DNA sequence: TGTGCCAGCCCCGGTAGCGGGGGGCGGCATAGCACAGATACGCAGTATTTT. It yields the protein CASPGSGGRHSTDTQYF.

This chain joins TRBV27 and TRBJ1-2; D remains ambiguous. The CDR3 is 15 amino acids. Germline CDR1 is MNHEY and CDR2 is SMNVEV (reference sequence). The V and J ends lost 5 bases and 3 bases respectively, with 16 bases between them. CDR3 bases: TGTGCCAGCAGTCCGCGTGGAGGAGGATACTATGGCTACACCTTC. Its protein is CASSPRGGGYYGYTF.

In its sample, this clonotype was seen many times. The V gene is TRBV6-1, the J gene TRBJ1-1, with TRBD1 as a possible D gene (5 bases). Germline V gene sequence: CDR1 MNHNS, CDR2 SASEGT. The CDR3 covers 14 residues. V was trimmed by 9 bases and J by 6 bases, leaving 20 bases between them. The CDR3 reads CASEWGERMSEAFF. As DNA, the CDR3 is TGTGCCAGTGAATGGGGCGAGAGGATGTCTGAAGCTTTCTTT.

The chain combines TRBV6-5 with TRBJ2-7, with D perhaps TRBD1 (6 bases). Germline CDR1 MNHEY, CDR2 SVGAGI. V shed 10 bases and J shed 4 bases, with 14 bases lying between them. The CDR3 covers 12 residues. The CDR3 loop reads CATLSTGYEQYF. The CDR3 DNA sequence: TGTGCCACCCTCTCGACAGGATACGAGCAGTACTTC.

This clonotype was detected a few times. The rearrangement links TRBV30 to TRBJ2-3; D is perhaps TRBD2 (5 bases). V lost 0 bases to trimming and J lost 2 bases, with 18 bases between them. Per germline, CDR1 GTSNPN and CDR2 SVGIG (reference sequence). This CDR3 is 17 amino acids long. The CDR3 sequence: CAWSVHRAADFTDTQYF. The CDR3 region has the DNA TGTGCCTGGAGTGTACACCGCGCAGCGGATTTCACAGATACGCAGTATTTT.

This clonotype was recorded many times. This chain connects TRBV12-3 or TRBV12-4 to TRBJ2-5; no clear D gene. This CDR3 contains 12 residues. V gave up 6 bases and J gave up 5 bases, with 10 bases separating them. The DNA for the CDR3 is TGTGCCAGCAGAGCGCCCCGCGAGACCCAGTACTTC. This encodes CASRAPRETQYF.

The chain recombines TRBV13 with TRBJ1-3; 7 nucleotides line up with TRBD1. The V and J ends lost 5 bases and 3 bases, in that order; junction bases with no gene match: 7. Germline V gene data show CDR1 as PRHDT and CDR2 as FYEKMQ (reference sequence). This CDR3 is built from 15 residues. The CDR3 DNA follows: TGTGCCAGCAGCCGGGGACAGCAGGGTGGAAACACCATATATTTT. Residues: CASSRGQQGGNTIYF.

The gene calls are TRBV7-2 and TRBJ1-3, with D perhaps matching TRBD1 (6 bases). The germline V gene has CDR1 SGHTA and CDR2 FQGNSA. Trimming left V 3 bases short and J 4 bases short, with 10 bases between. This CDR3 has 14 residues. The CDR3 is CASSFPGQGNTIYF. CDR3 bases: TGTGCCAGCAGCTTCCCGGGACAAGGAAACACCATATATTTT.

This clonotype was detected many times. The rearrangement links TRBV20-1 to TRBJ1-5, with D unclear. CDR1 and CDR2 (germline): DFQATT, SNEGSKA (reference sequence). Trimming left V 1 base short and J 2 bases short, with 9 bases between. This CDR3 contains 14 residues. CDR3 sequence reads: CSARGPLGNQPQHF. DNA for the CDR3: TGCAGTGCTAGAGGACCTCTCGGCAATCAGCCCCAGCATTTT.

The V and J genes are TRBV7-6 and TRBJ2-7; D possibly corresponds to TRBD2 (5 bases). CDR1 SGHVS and CDR2 FNYEAQ come from the germline V gene. CDR3 length: 14 amino acids. V was shortened by 1 base and J by 2 bases, with 9 bases between the two germline ends. The CDR3 bases are TGTGCCAGCAGCTTAGGGACTCTAGCCTACGAGCAGTACTTC. Encoded protein: CASSLGTLAYEQYF.

This clonotype was recorded many times. The chain has TRBV20-1 and TRBJ2-1; 9 bases map to TRBD1. This CDR3 spans 18 amino acids. Germline assignment: CDR1 DFQATT and CDR2 SNEGSKA (reference sequence). Trimming at V came to 0 bases and at J to 2 bases, leaving 11 bases not matched to a gene. The CDR3 loop reads CSARDLLAWDRAYNEQFF. The CDR3 DNA reads TGCAGTGCTAGAGACTTGCTAGCCTGGGACAGGGCCTACAATGAGCAGTTCTTC.

This clonotype was observed at least ten times. V usage is TRBV6-6 and J usage is TRBJ2-7; TRBD1 might be the D (6 bases). CDR1 MNHNY and CDR2 SVGAGI come from the germline V gene (reference sequence). V dropped 2 bases and J dropped 3 bases, with 11 bases sitting between them. The CDR3 covers 14 residues. CDR3 bases: TGTGCCAGCAGTTACGGACAGTTAAGCTACGAGCAGTACTTC. The encoded protein is CASSYGQLSYEQYF.

The chain is built from TRBV11-2 and TRBJ2-1, with 7 nucleotides matching TRBD1. The CDR3 spans 14 residues. Trimming at V came to 0 bases and at J to 6 bases, leaving 2 bases not matched to a gene. Germline V gives CDR1 SGHAT, CDR2 FQNNGV. CDR3 in DNA: TGTGCCAGCAGCTTAGAGGCAGGGGGCAATGAGCAGTTCTTC. It specifies CASSLEAGGNEQFF.

In its sample, this clonotype was seen a few times. The chain employs TRBV15 and TRBJ1-5, with D hard to call. The germline CDR1 and CDR2 sequences are LNHNV and YYDKDF (reference sequence). This CDR3 is 16 amino acids long. Trimming cost V 0 bases and J 3 bases, with 12 bases left between them. The chain's CDR3 is CATSRDWAQNNQPQHF. The CDR3 region has the DNA TGTGCCACCAGCAGAGATTGGGCACAGAACAATCAGCCCCAGCATTTT.

Comment on this clonotype: A read error may explain this, as a much larger clone is one base away. This likely comes from a read error, as the CDR3 has no conserved phenylalanine or tryptophan at its end. The chain carries TRBV6-6 and TRBJ2-7; D is perhaps TRBD2 (5 bases). The CDR3 totals 11 residues. V shed 8 bases and J shed 6 bases, with 11 bases lying between them. The germline V gene has CDR1 MNHNY and CDR2 SVGAGI (reference sequence). DNA of the CDR3: TGTGCCAGCGGAGGAGGCCCCGAGCAGTACTCC. It encodes CASGGGPEQYS.

This clonotype has ten or more counts. This CDR3 fails to terminate in the conserved phenylalanine or tryptophan, so it likely reflects a read error. It is unclear where the CDR3 begins or ends on the DNA, so no DNA is shown, and the CDR3 is as TCRdb lists it. CDR3 sequence: CASSLGQGAGRL. V and J are TRBV7-9 and TRBJ2-7; whether TRBD1, the table's D call, matches the DNA was not checked. The CDR3 is 12 residues long, ends included. Germline loops: CDR1 SEHNR, CDR2 FQNEAQ (reference sequence).

In this sample, this clonotype turned up many times. The J gene is TRBJ2-7, the V gene TRBV6-5; D might be TRBD1 (6 bases). Deletions cut 6 bases from V and 1 base from J, with 16 bases between. The CDR3 is 15 residues long. The germline V gene has CDR1 MNHEY and CDR2 SVGAGI. CDR3 region: CASSQGGTSSYEQYF. The CDR3 DNA sequence: TGTGCCAGCAGCCAAGGGGGAACATCTTCCTACGAGCAGTACTTC.

This clonotype was counted many times. The chain recombines TRBV20-1 with TRBJ2-5, with a weak D call TRBD2 (6 bases). The CDR3 has 15 residues. The germline V gene encodes CDR1 DFQATT and CDR2 SNEGSKA (reference sequence). V shed 6 bases and J shed 5 bases, with 22 bases lying between them. For the CDR3, the DNA is TGCAGTGCCCTTACCGGAAGGGAGGCCCGGGAGACCCAGTACTTC. It codes for CSALTGREARETQYF.

There are a few counts of this clonotype. The chain combines TRBV30 with TRBJ2-7; D might be TRBD2 (5 bases). V was pared by 4 bases and J by 1 base, with 14 bases between. Germline assignment: CDR1 GTSNPN and CDR2 SVGIG (reference sequence). The CDR3 has 14 amino acids. The CDR3 is CAWTPGLGSYEQYF. CDR3 nucleotide sequence: TGTGCCTGGACCCCCGGACTGGGATCCTACGAGCAGTACTTC.

This clonotype has more than one count but fewer than ten. V gene TRBV28 combines with J gene TRBJ2-7; 8 nucleotides match TRBD2. The CDR3 has 17 amino acids. Trimming at V came to 7 bases and at J to 0 bases, leaving 14 bases not matched to a gene. Germline CDR1 and CDR2: MDHEN and SYDVKM. The CDR3 region has the DNA TGTGCCAGCACCCGCCTTACTAGCGGTTCAAGCTCCTACGAGCAGTACTTC. Translating gives CASTRLTSGSSSYEQYF. The full variable domain, with the rest looked up from reference TRBV28 and TRBJ2-7, is DVKVTQSSRYLVKRTGEKVFLECVQDMDHENMFWYRQDPGLGLRLIYFSYDVKMKEKGDIPEGYSVSREKKERFSLILESASTNQTSMYLCASTRLTSGSSSYEQYFGPGTRLTVT.

This clonotype occurred many times. The rearrangement links TRBV7-2 to TRBJ2-3, with D possibly TRBD2 on 6 matching bases. V was cut by 3 bases and J by 6 bases, with 7 bases left in between. Germline values: CDR1 SGHTA, CDR2 FQGNSA. This CDR3 region has 12 residues. DNA for the CDR3: TGTGCCAGCAGCTTTGGGGGGGATACGCAGTATTTT. It codes for CASSFGGDTQYF.

The rearrangement links TRBV7-9 to TRBJ1-2; no firm D call. The CDR3 is 12 amino acids. Per germline, CDR1 SEHNR and CDR2 FQNEAQ (reference sequence). The V and J ends lost 1 base and 8 bases respectively, with 8 bases between them. Written as DNA, the CDR3 is TGTGCCAGCAGCTTAGATCTGTACGGCTACACCTTC. Protein product: CASSLDLYGYTF.

This clonotype was detected many times. This rearrangement joins TRBV6-6 to TRBJ2-1; possible D gene TRBD1, 5 bases. CDR3 length: 14 residues. The germline CDR1 and CDR2 sequences are MNHNY and SVGAGI (reference sequence). The V gene lost 8 bases and the J gene lost 1 base, with 12 bases spanning the gap. CDR3: CASWGGVSYNEQFF. In nucleotides, the CDR3 is TGTGCCAGCTGGGGCGGCGTATCCTACAATGAGCAGTTCTTC.

This clonotype was observed at least ten times. This sequence joins TRBV5-5 and TRBJ2-3; D is uncertain. V lost 0 bases, J lost 2 bases, and 10 bases lay in between. The CDR3 is 15 amino acids. Germline CDR1 reads SGHKS; CDR2 reads YYEKEE (reference sequence). The CDR3 protein is CASSLGPRDTDTQYF. CDR3 nucleotides: TGTGCCAGCAGCTTGGGCCCGAGAGACACAGATACGCAGTATTTT. The full variable domain, rest sourced from reference TRBV5-5 and TRBJ2-3, is DAGVTQSPTHLIKTRGQQVTLRCSPISGHKSVSWYQQVLGQGPQFIFQYYEKEERGRGNFPDRFSARQFPNYSSELNVNALLLGDSALYLCASSLGPRDTDTQYFGPGTRLTVL.